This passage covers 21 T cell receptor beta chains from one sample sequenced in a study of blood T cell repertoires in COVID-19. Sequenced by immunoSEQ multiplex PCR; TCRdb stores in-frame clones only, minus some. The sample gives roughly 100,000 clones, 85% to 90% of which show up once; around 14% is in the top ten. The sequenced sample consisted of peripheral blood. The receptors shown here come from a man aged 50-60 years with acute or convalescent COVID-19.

The DNA of the CDR3 is TGTGCCAGCAGCCAATCTGTTACAGATACGCAGTATTTT. Translation gives CASSQSVTDTQYF. The J gene is TRBJ2-3, the V gene TRBV3-1 (or the pseudogene TRBV3-2); D gene ambiguous. The CDR3 sequence is 13 residues long. The V and J ends lost 2 bases and 3 bases respectively, with 6 bases between them. CDR1 and CDR2 from the germline V gene are LGHDT and YNNKEL (reference sequence).

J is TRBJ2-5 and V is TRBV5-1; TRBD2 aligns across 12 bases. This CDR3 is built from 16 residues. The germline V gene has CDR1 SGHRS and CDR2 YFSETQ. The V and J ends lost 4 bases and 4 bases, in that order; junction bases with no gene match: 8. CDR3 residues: CASSIRLAGERETQYF. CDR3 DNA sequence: TGCGCCAGCAGCATAAGACTAGCGGGAGAACGAGAGACCCAGTACTTC.

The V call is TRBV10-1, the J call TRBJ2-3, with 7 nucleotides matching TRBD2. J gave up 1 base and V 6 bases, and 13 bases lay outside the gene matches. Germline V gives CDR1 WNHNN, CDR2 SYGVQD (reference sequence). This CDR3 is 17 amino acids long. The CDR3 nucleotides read TGCGCCAGCAGGGCCCCCTCAGAGGGAGGGCGCACAGATACGCAGTATTTT. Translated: CASRAPSEGGRTDTQYF.

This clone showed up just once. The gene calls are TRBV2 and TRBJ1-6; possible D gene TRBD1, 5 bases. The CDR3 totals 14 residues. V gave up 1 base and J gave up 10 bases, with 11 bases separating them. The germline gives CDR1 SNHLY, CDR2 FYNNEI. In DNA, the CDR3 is TGTGCCAGCAGTGAAGTCAGGGAAGGCTCACCCCTCCACTTT. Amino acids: CASSEVREGSPLHF.

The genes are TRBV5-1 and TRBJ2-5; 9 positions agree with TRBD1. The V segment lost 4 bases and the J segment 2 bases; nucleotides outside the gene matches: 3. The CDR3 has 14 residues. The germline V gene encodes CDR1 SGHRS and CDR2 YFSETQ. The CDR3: CASSGQGRQETQYF. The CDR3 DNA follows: TGCGCCAGCAGCGGACAGGGGAGGCAAGAGACCCAGTACTTC.

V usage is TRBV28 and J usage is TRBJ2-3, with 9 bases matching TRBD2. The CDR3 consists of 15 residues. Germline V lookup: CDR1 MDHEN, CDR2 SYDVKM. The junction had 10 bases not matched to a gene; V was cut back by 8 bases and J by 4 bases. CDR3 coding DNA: TGTGCCAGCGGTGCCAGCGGGGGGAGGGCAGATACGCAGTATTTT. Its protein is CASGASGGRADTQYF.

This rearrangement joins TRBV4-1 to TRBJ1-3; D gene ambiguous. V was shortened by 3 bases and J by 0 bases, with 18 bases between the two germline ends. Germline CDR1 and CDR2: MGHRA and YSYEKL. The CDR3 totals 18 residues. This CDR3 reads CASSQSLAALSSGNTIYF. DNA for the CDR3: TGCGCCAGCAGCCAGAGTCTAGCGGCCCTTTCCTCTGGAAACACCATATATTTT.

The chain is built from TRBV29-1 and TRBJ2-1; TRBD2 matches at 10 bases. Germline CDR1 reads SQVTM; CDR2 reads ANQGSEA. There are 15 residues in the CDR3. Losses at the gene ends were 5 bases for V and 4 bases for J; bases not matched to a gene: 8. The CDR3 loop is CSVLGLAERYNEQFF. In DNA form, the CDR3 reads TGCAGCGTTTTAGGACTAGCGGAACGATACAATGAGCAGTTCTTC.

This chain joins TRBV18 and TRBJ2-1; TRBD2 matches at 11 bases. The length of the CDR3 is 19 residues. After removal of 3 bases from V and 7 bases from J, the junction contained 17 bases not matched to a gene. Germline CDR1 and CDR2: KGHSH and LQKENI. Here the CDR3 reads CASSPKTSGSGRARNEQFF. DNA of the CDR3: TGTGCCAGCTCACCGAAGACTTCGGGTAGCGGGAGGGCCCGAAATGAGCAGTTCTTC.

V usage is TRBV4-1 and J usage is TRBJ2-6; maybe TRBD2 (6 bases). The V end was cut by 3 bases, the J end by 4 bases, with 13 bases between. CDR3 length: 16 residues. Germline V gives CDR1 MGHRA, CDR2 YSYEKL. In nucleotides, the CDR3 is TGCGCCAGCAGCCAGGCCCGGGGGTCGGGGGCCAACGTCCTGACTTTC. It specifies CASSQARGSGANVLTF.

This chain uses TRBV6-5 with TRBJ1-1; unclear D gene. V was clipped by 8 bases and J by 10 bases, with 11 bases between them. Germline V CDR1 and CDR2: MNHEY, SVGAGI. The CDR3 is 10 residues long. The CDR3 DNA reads TGTGCCAGCGGACTAGGAGGAGCTTTCTTT. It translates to CASGLGGAFF.

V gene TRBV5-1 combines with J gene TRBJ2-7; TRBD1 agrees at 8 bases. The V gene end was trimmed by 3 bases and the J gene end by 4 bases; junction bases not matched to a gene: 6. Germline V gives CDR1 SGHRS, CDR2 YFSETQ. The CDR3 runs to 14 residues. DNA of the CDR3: TGCGCCAGCAGCTACGGACAGGGAACATACGAGCAGTACTTC. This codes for CASSYGQGTYEQYF.

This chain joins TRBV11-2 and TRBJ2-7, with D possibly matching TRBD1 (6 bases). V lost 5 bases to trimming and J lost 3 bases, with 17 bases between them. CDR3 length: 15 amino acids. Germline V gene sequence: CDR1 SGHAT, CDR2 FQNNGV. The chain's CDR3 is CASSLGQNPHYEQYF. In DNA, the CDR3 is TGTGCCAGCAGCCTAGGACAGAATCCACACTACGAGCAGTACTTC.

CDR3 sequence reads: CASRPTLAGVSEQFF. The CDR3 nucleotides read TGTGCCAGCAGACCCACTCTAGCGGGAGTTAGTGAGCAGTTCTTC. The chain uses TRBV7-9 and TRBJ2-1; 10 nucleotides line up with TRBD2. The CDR3 totals 15 residues. Germline assignment: CDR1 SEHNR and CDR2 FQNEAQ (reference sequence). V shed 6 bases and J 9 bases; nucleotides not matched to a gene: 11.

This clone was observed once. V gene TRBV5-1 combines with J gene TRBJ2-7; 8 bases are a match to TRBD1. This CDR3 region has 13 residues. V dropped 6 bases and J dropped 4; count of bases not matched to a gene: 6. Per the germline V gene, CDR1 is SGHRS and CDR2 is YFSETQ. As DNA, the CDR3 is TGCGCCAGCAAGCTTGACAGGGGATACGAGCAGTACTTC. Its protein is CASKLDRGYEQYF.

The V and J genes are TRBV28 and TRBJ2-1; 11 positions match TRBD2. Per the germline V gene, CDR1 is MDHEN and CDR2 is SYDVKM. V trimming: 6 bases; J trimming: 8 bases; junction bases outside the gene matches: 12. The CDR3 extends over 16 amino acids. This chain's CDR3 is CASRDPGLAGGDEQFF. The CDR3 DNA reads TGTGCCAGCAGAGACCCAGGGCTAGCGGGAGGAGATGAGCAGTTCTTC.

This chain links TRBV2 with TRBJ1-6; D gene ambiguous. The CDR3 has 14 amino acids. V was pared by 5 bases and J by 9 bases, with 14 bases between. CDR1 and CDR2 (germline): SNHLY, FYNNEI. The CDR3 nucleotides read TGTGCCAGCAGTCCCCTTCAGGCCGGTTCACCCCTCCACTTT. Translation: CASSPLQAGSPLHF.

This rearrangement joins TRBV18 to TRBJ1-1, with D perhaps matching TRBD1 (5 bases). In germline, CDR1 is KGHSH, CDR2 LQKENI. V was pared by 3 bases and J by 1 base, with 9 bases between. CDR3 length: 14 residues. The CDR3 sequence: CASSPGTGNTEAFF. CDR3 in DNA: TGTGCCAGCTCACCCGGGACTGGGAACACTGAAGCTTTCTTT.

CDR3 sequence: CASNQAGDGNEQFF. DNA of the CDR3: TGTGCCAGCAATCAAGCGGGAGATGGCAATGAGCAGTTCTTC. The chain employs TRBV9 and TRBJ2-1; 8 bases line up with TRBD2. The germline CDR1 and CDR2 sequences are SGDLS and YYNGEE. CDR3 length equals 14 residues. The V segment lost 6 bases and the J segment 6 bases; nucleotides outside the gene matches: 8.

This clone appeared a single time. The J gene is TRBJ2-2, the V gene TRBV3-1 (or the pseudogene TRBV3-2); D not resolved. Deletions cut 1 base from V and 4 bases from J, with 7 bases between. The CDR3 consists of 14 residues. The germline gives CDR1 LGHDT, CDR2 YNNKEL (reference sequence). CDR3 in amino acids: CASSQATSTGELFF. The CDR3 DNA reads TGTGCCAGCAGCCAAGCGACTTCCACCGGGGAGCTGTTTTTT.

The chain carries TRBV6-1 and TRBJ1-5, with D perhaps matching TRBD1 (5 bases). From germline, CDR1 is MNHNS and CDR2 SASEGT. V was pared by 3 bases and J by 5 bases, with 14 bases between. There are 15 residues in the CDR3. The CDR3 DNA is TGTGCCAGCAGTGAGGAACGGCAGGGTTATCAGCCCCAGCATTTT. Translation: CASSEERQGYQPQHF.